These T cell receptor beta chains were read from a single sample in a study of cytomegalovirus exposure and HLA in healthy donors. Assay used: immunoSEQ multiplex PCR; TCRdb lists only in-frame clones, some missing. The sample yields about 180,000 clones, roughly 77% seen once. Sequenced sample: PBMCs. The receptors were gathered from a woman in her twenties or thirties in good health and CMV-seronegative. The CDR3 runs from the conserved cysteine through the conserved F or W. D genes are given only for firm matches. Not all rows give a size; the values are once, few, many and, for expanded clones, a class.

TGCGCCAGCAGCCCGGCGTCACAGGGCGCTAGTCATGGCTACACCTTC	CASSPASQGASHGYTF	TRBJ1-2	once	TRBV5-1	-
TGTGCCAGCAGCTTTTCCCAGGGGTTTGGTCAGCCCCAGCATTTT	CASSFSQGFGQPQHF	TRBJ1-5	few	TRBV7-2	-
TGTGCCAGCAGTGACCCGGGACTCATACGCAATGAGCAGTTCTTC	CASSDPGLIRNEQFF	TRBJ2-1	few	TRBV6-1	-
TGTGCCAGTAGTTTTCAGGGGATCGGTGAAGCTTTCTTT	CASSFQGIGEAFF	TRBJ1-1	-	TRBV19	-
TGCGCCAGCAGCTTGGGGGCTAGCGGGGAAGAGACCCAGTACTTC	CASSLGASGEETQYF	TRBJ2-5	-	TRBV5-1	TRBD2
TGCAGTGGCACAGGGGCAGACGGCTACACCTTC	CSGTGADGYTF	TRBJ1-2	-	TRBV20-1	TRBD1
TGTGCCAGCAGCTATACTAGCGGTCAAGAGACCCAGTACTTC	CASSYTSGQETQYF	TRBJ2-5	-	TRBV11-2	TRBD2
TGCGCCAGCAGTGATGGCGGGGGGCAAGAGACCCAGTACTTC	CASSDGGGQETQYF	TRBJ2-5	few	TRBV10-1	TRBD2
TGTGCCAGCAGCTGCATCGCCGGGACAGGAAGTACCTACGAGCAGTACTTC	CASSCIAGTGSTYEQYF	TRBJ2-7	-	TRBV5-7	TRBD1
TGTGCCAGCAGCTTAACGGCCCCATCAGAGAACACTGAAGCTTTCTTT	CASSLTAPSENTEAFF	TRBJ1-1	-	TRBV7-3	-
TGTGCTAGTTTTTACGCTATCGGGACTGAAGCTTTCTTT	CASFYAIGTEAFF	TRBJ1-1	-	TRBV12-5	-
TGCGCCAGCAGCTCCATCAGGGGTAACACTGAAGCTTTCTTT	CASSSIRGNTEAFF	TRBJ1-1	-	TRBV5-1	-
TGTGCCAGTCTTGACAGGAGAAACTACGAGCAGTACTTC	CASLDRRNYEQYF	TRBJ2-7	-	TRBV28	-
TGCGCCAGCAAAGGGGGCTGGGGTTCGAATGAGCAGTTCTTC	CASKGGWGSNEQFF	TRBJ2-1	-	TRBV5-1	TRBD1
TGTGCCAGTAGTATAGTTGGGGGGGGCCCCACAGATACGCAGTATTTT	CASSIVGGGPTDTQYF	TRBJ2-3	-	TRBV19	-
TGTGCCAGCAGCTCGCCTCCCACTAAAAACAATGAGCAGTTCTTC	CASSSPPTKNNEQFF	TRBJ2-1	few	TRBV7-3	-
TGTGCCAGCAGCCGGACGGGGGTTGAAGCTTTCTTT	CASSRTGVEAFF	TRBJ1-1	once	TRBV6-6	-
TGTGCCAGCAGCTTGGCCGGGAGGACAGGGGGTGGCTACACCTTC	CASSLAGRTGGGYTF	TRBJ1-2	-	TRBV5-6	TRBD1
TGCGCCAGCAGCTTCTCGGCGAACCTTCAGGGACAGGAACTCTACGAGCAGTACTTC	CASSFSANLQGQELYEQYF	TRBJ2-7	once	TRBV5-1	TRBD1
TGTGCCATCAGCGGGACAACTAATGAAAAACTGTTTTTT	CAISGTTNEKLFF	TRBJ1-4	-	TRBV10-3	-
TGTGCCAGCAGCCCATCGGGGGGGAGAACTGAAGCTTTCTTT	CASSPSGGRTEAFF	TRBJ1-1	-	TRBV7-3	-
TGCGCCAGCAGTGAGTCGGGCATCTCGGAGGGGATCACTGAAGCTTTCTTT	CASSESGISEGITEAFF	TRBJ1-1	few	TRBV10-2	-
TGTGCCTGGAGTGTACTAGGGCTAGCGGGGGGCGGGGAGACCCAGTACTTC	CAWSVLGLAGGGETQYF	TRBJ2-5	once	TRBV30	TRBD2
TGCGCCAGCAGTCGAGGACAGGGGGCAGGGGAGCAGTACTTC	CASSRGQGAGEQYF	TRBJ2-7	-	TRBV4-1	TRBD1
TGTGCCAGTAGAAGCACCGGGACAGGGAGCACAGATACGCAGTATTTT	CASRSTGTGSTDTQYF	TRBJ2-3	few	TRBV19	TRBD1
TGCAGCGTTGTTCCAGACAGGGGCAATACTGAAGCTTTCTTT	CSVVPDRGNTEAFF	TRBJ1-1	-	TRBV29-1	TRBD1
TGTGCCATCAGTGAAGCGGGGGGCGACTATGGCTACACCTTC	CAISEAGGDYGYTF	TRBJ1-2	few	TRBV10-3	-
TGTGCCAGCAGCTTAGGGCAGGCCCTGGGCAATCAGCCCCAGCATTTT	CASSLGQALGNQPQHF	TRBJ1-5	once	TRBV7-6	-
TGTGCCAGCAGCACGGCAGGGGGCGATAACACCGGGGAGCTGTTTTTT	CASSTAGGDNTGELFF	TRBJ2-2	-	TRBV5-4	TRBD1
TGCGCCAGCAGCTTTGAACCAGGGGAGACCGGGGAGCTGTTTTTT	CASSFEPGETGELFF	TRBJ2-2	-	TRBV5-1	-
TGTGCCAGCAGCTCACGGGCGCCTAGCGGGGGGGCGTACGAGCAGTACTTC	CASSSRAPSGGAYEQYF	TRBJ2-7	once	TRBV7-2	TRBD2
TGCGCCAGCAGCCAAGGGACAGGGGAGGACGGGGAGCTGTTTTTT	CASSQGTGEDGELFF	TRBJ2-2	few	TRBV4-3	TRBD1
TGCGCCAGCAGCCTACTGACAGGGACAGGGGCGAACTATGGCTACACCTTC	CASSLLTGTGANYGYTF	TRBJ1-2	-	TRBV4-1	TRBD1
TGTGCCAGCAGCACGGTACCAGGGGTCACAGATACGCAGTATTTT	CASSTVPGVTDTQYF	TRBJ2-3	few	TRBV7-2	-
TGCGCCAGCAGTGAGCCTCAACTTTCTAGTCAGCCCCAGCATTTT	CASSEPQLSSQPQHF	TRBJ1-5	-	TRBV10-2	-
TGTGCCAGTACTAGGGGACTAGCGGGGGTCAACACCGGGGAGCTGTTTTTT	CASTRGLAGVNTGELFF	TRBJ2-2	-	TRBV19	TRBD2
TGTGCCAGTAGTATAAGGCCGAACAGGGTGGAAGAGACCCAGTACTTC	CASSIRPNRVEETQYF	TRBJ2-5	-	TRBV19	-
TGTGCCAGCGGCTCAATGGGACTAGCCGTCGGGGAGCTGTTTTTT	CASGSMGLAVGELFF	TRBJ2-2	-	TRBV6-5	TRBD2
TGCAGCGTTGAAGGGGAGGGACGCGCAGATACGCAGTATTTT	CSVEGEGRADTQYF	TRBJ2-3	-	TRBV29-1	TRBD2
TGTGCCTGGAGTGTAAGTTTTGCGACAGATACGCAGTATTTT	CAWSVSFATDTQYF	TRBJ2-3	-	TRBV30	-
TGTGCCAGCAGTCTGACAGGGGGCGGTCAGCCCCAGCATTTT	CASSLTGGGQPQHF	TRBJ1-5	-	TRBV2	TRBD1
TGTGCCAGCAGCTCCGGGGACAGGTCCGGGGGGGAGACCCAGTACTTC	CASSSGDRSGGETQYF	TRBJ2-5	-	TRBV2	-
TGTGCCAGCAGCTTAGCAAGCGGGGGGGCGTATACGCAGTATTTT	CASSLASGGAYTQYF	TRBJ2-3	-	TRBV7-9	TRBD2
TGTGCCAGCAGTCCCGGACAGGGATTGAACACTGAAGCTTTCTTT	CASSPGQGLNTEAFF	TRBJ1-1	-	TRBV27	TRBD1
TGTGCCAGCAGCTTAGCGCCAGGGGGCTCTGGGGCCAACGTCCTGACTTTC	CASSLAPGGSGANVLTF	TRBJ2-6	-	TRBV7-2	TRBD1
TGTGCAAGTCGCTTGCGCAGGAGGATGTGTGGGCAGTACTTC	CASRLRRRMCGQYF	TRBJ2-7	few	TRBV12-2	-